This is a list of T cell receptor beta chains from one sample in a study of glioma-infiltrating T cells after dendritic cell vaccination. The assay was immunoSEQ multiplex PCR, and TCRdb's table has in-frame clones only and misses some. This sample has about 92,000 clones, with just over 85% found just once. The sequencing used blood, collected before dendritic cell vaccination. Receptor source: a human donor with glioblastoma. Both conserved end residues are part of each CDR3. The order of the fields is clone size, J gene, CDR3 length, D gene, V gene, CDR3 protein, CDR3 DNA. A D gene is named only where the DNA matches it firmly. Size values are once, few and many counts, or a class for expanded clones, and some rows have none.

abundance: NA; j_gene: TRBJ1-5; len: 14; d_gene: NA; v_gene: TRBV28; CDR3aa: CASGGTGIRQPQHF; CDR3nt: TGTGCCAGCGGGGGTACAGGGATTCGTCAGCCCCAGCATTTT
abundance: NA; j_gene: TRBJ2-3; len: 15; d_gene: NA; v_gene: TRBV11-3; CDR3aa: CASSLGGGKADTQYF; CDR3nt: TGTGCCAGCAGCTTAGGGGGGGGCAAAGCAGATACGCAGTATTTT
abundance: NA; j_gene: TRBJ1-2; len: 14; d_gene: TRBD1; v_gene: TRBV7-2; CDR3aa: CASSPDGGGAGYTF; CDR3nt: TGTGCCAGCAGCCCCGATGGAGGGGGCGCGGGCTACACCTTC
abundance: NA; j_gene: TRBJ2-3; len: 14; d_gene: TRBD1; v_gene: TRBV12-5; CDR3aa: CASGLTGATDTQYF; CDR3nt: TGTGCTAGTGGTTTGACAGGGGCCACAGATACGCAGTATTTT
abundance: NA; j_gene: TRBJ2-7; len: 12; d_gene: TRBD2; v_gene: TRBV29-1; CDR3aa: CSVFLAGGEQYF; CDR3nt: TGCAGCGTTTTTCTAGCGGGAGGCGAGCAGTACTTC
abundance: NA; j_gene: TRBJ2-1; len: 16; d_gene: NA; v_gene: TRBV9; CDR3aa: CASSVDPGSSYNEQFF; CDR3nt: TGTGCCAGCAGCGTAGACCCTGGGAGCTCCTACAATGAGCAGTTCTTC
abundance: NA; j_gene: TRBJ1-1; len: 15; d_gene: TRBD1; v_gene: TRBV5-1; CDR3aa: CASSLGTGPNTEAFF; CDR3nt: TGCGCCAGCAGCTTGGGGACAGGGCCTAACACTGAAGCTTTCTTT
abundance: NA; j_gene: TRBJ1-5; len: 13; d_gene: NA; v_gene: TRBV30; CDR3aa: CAWGSGFNQPQHF; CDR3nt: TGTGCCTGGGGTTCGGGTTTCAATCAGCCCCAGCATTTT
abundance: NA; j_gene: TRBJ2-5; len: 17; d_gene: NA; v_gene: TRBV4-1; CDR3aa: CASSQAYPNPFQETQYF; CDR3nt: TGCGCCAGCAGCCAAGCCTACCCCAATCCGTTCCAAGAGACCCAGTACTTC
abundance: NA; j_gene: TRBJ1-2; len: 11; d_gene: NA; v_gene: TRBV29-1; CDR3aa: CSSRGGSGYTF; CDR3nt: TGCAGCTCCCGCGGGGGATCCGGCTACACCTTC
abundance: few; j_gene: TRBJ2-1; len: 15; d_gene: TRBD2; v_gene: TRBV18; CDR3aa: CASSPRTSGSYEQFF; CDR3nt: TGTGCCAGCTCACCACGGACTAGCGGGAGCTATGAGCAGTTCTTC
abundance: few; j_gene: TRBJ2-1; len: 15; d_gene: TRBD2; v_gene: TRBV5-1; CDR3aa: CASSLGTSGLGEQFF; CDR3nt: TGCGCCAGCAGCTTGGGGACTAGCGGCCTCGGGGAGCAGTTCTTC
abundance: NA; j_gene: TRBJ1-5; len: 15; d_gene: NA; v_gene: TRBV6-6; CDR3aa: CASSPTYTGNQPQHF; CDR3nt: TGTGCCAGCAGTCCCACCTATACAGGCAATCAGCCCCAGCATTTT
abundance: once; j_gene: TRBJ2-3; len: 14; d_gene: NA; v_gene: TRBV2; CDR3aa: CASQRSASTDTQYF; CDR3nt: TGTGCCAGCCAAAGGTCAGCTAGTACAGATACGCAGTATTTT
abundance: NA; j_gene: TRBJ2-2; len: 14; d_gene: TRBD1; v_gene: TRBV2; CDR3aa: CASRQGVGAGELFF; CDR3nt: TGTGCCAGCCGACAGGGGGTGGGGGCCGGGGAGCTGTTTTTT
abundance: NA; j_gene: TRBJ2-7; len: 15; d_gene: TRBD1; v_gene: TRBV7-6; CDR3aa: CASSQGTGPTYEQYF; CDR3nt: TGTGCCAGCAGCCAGGGGACAGGGCCTACCTACGAGCAGTACTTC